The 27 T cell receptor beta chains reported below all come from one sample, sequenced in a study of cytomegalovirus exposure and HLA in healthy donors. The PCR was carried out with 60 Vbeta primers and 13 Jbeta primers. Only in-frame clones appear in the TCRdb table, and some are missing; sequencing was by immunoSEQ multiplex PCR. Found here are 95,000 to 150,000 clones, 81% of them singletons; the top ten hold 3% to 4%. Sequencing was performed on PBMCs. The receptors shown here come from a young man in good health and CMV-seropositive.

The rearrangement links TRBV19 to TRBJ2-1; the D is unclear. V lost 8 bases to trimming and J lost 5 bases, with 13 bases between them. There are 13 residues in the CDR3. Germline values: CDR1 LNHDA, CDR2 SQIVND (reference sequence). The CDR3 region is CASQTPQDNEQFF. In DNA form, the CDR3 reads TGTGCCAGTCAAACTCCCCAGGACAATGAGCAGTTCTTC.

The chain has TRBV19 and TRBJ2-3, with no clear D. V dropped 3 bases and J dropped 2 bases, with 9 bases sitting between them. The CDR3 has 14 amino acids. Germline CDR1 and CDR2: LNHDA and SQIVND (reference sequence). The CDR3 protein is CASSITRSTDTQYF. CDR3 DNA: TGTGCCAGTAGTATTACCAGGTCCACAGATACGCAGTATTTT.

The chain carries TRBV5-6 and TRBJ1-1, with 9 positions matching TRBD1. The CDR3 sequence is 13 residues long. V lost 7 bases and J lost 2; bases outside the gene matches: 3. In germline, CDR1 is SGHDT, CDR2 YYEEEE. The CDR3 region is CASADRGNTEAFF. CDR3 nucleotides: TGTGCCAGCGCGGACAGGGGAAACACTGAAGCTTTCTTT. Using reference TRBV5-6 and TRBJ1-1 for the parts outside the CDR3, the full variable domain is DAGVTQSPTHLIKTRGQQVTLRCSPKSGHDTVSWYQQALGQGPQFIFQYYEEEERQRGNFPDRFSGHQFPNYSSELNVNALLLGDSALYLCASADRGNTEAFFGQGTRLTVV.

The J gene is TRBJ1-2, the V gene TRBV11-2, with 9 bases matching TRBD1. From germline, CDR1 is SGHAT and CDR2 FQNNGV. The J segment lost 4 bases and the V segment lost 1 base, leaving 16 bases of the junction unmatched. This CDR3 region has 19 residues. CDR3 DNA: TGTGCCAGCAGCTTAGGGGCCGGACAGGGGATCTCGGTCCGCTATGGCTACACCTTC. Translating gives CASSLGAGQGISVRYGYTF.

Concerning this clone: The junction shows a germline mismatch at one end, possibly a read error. The CDR3 is CSSSLTSGGNEKLFF. The CDR3, as DNA: TGTTCCAGCAGCTTGACGTCCGGGGGTAATGAAAAACTGTTTTTT. The chain uses TRBV7-9 and TRBJ1-4, with a weak D call TRBD1 (5 bases). Germline values: CDR1 SEHNR, CDR2 FQNEAQ (reference sequence). This CDR3 is built from 15 residues. The whole variable domain, filled in from reference TRBV7-9 and TRBJ1-4, reads DTGVSQNPRHKITKRGQNVTFRCDPISEHNRLYWYRQTLGQGPEFLTYFQNEAQLEKSRLLSDRFSAERPKGSFSTLEIQRTEQGDSAMYLCSSSLTSGGNEKLFFGSGTQLSVL.

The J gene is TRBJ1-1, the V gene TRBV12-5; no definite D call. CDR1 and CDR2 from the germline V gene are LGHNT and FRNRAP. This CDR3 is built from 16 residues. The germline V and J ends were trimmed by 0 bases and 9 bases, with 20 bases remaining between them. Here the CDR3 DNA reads TGTGCTAGTGGTTTGGTACTCTTAACCAAGCCGGAGAAAGCTTTCTTT. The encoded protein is CASGLVLLTKPEKAFF.

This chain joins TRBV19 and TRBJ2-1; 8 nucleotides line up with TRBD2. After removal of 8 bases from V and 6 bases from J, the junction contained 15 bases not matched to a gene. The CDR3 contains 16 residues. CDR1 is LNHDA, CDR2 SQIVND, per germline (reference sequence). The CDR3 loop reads CASSFNRLAGGNEQFF. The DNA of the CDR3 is TGTGCCAGTTCATTTAACCGTCTGGCGGGAGGCAATGAGCAGTTCTTC. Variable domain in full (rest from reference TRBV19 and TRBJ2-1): DGGITQSPKYLFRKEGQNVTLSCEQNLNHDAMYWYRQDPGQGLRLIYYSQIVNDFQKGDIAEGYSVSREKKESFPLTVTSAQKNPTAFYLCASSFNRLAGGNEQFFGPGTRLTVL.

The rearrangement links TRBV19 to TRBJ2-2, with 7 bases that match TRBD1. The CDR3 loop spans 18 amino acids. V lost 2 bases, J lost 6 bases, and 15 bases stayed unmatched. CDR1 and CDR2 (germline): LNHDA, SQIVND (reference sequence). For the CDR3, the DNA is TGTGCCAGTAGTATAAGAGTCGGCAGGGGGTTCTCCGCCGGGGAGCTGTTTTTT. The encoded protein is CASSIRVGRGFSAGELFF.

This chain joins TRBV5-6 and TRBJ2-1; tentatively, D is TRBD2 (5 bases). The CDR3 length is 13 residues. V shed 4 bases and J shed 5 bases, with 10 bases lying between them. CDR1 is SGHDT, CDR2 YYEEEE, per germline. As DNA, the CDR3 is TGTGCCAGCAGCCGACTATATGACAATGAGCAGTTCTTC. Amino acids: CASSRLYDNEQFF.

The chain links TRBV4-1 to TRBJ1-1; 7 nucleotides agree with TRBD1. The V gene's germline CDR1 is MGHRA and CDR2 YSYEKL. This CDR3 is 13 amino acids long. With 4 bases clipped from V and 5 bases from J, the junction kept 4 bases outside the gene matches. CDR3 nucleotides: TGCGCCAGCAGCCGAGAGACAGGGACTGAAGCTTTCTTT. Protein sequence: CASSRETGTEAFF.

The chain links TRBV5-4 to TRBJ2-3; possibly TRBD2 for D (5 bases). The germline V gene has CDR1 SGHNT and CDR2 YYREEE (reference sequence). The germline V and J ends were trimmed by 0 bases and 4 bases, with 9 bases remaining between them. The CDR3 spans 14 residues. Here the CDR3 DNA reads TGTGCCAGCAGCTTGGTCGGGGAAGCAGATACGCAGTATTTT. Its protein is CASSLVGEADTQYF.

For the CDR3, the DNA is TGCAGCGTCTCTCCCCGGACAGGGGGTATCGGCGAGCAGTACTTC. This gives the protein CSVSPRTGGIGEQYF. The rearrangement uses TRBV29-1 and TRBJ2-7, with 10 bases fitting TRBD1. The ends lost 6 bases at V and 6 bases at J; junction bases unmatched: 14. CDR1 and CDR2 from the germline V gene are SQVTM and ANQGSEA. The CDR3 extends over 15 amino acids.

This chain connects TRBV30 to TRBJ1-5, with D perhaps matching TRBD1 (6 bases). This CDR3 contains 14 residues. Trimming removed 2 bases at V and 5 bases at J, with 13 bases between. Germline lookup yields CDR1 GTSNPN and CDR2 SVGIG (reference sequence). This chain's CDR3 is CAWSPLKGDQPQHF. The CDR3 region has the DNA TGTGCCTGGAGTCCATTAAAGGGGGATCAGCCCCAGCATTTT.

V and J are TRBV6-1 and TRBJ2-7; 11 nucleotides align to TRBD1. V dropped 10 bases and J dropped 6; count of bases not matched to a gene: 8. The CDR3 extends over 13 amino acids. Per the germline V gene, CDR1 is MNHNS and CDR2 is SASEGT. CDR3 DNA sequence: TGTGCCACAAGACGGACAGGGGGCTCCGAGCAGTACTTC. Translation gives CATRRTGGSEQYF.

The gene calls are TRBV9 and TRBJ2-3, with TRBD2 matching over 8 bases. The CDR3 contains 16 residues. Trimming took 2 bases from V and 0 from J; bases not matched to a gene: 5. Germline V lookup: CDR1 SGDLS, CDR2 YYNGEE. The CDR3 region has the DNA TGTGCCAGCAGCGTTTATAGCGGGGAGAGCACAGATACGCAGTATTTT. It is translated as CASSVYSGESTDTQYF.

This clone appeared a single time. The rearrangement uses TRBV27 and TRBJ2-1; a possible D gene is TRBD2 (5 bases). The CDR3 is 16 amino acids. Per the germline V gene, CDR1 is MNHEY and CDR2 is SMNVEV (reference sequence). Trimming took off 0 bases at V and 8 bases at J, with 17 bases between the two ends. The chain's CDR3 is CASSLSVRGWGDEQFF. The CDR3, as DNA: TGTGCCAGCAGTTTATCCGTCCGGGGTTGGGGTGATGAGCAGTTCTTC.

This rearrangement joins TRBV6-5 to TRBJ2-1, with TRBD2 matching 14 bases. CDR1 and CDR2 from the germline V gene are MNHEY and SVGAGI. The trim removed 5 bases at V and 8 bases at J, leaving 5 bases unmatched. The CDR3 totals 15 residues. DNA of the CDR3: TGTGCCAGCAGTAAGGGGACTAGCGGGGGCTATGAGCAGTTCTTC. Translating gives CASSKGTSGGYEQFF.

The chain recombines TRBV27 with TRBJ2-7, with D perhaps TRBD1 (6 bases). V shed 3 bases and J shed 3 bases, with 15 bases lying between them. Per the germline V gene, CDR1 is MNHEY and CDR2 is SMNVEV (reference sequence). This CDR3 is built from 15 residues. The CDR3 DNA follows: TGTGCCAGCAGTTTGTTAGGGGGATTTGTCTACGAGCAGTACTTC. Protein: CASSLLGGFVYEQYF.

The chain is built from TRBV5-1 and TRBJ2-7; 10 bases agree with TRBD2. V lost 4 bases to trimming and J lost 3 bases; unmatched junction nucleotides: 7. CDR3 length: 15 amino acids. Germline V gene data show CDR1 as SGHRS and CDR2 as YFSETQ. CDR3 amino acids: CASSLTGTSDYEQYF. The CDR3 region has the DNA TGCGCCAGCAGCCTGACCGGGACTAGCGACTACGAGCAGTACTTC.

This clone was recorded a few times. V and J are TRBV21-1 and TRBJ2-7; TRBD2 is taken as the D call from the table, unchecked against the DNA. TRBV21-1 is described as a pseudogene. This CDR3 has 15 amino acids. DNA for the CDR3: TGTGCCAGCAGCATCTCCGGACGGGAGACCTACGAGCAGTACTTC. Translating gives CASSISGRETYEQYF.

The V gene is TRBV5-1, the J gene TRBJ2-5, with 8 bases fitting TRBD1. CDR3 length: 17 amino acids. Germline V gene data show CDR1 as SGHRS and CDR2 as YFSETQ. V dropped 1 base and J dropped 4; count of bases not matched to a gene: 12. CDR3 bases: TGCGCCAGCAGCTTGACCATGACAGGGGCCGGGGGAGAGACCCAGTACTTC. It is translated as CASSLTMTGAGGETQYF.

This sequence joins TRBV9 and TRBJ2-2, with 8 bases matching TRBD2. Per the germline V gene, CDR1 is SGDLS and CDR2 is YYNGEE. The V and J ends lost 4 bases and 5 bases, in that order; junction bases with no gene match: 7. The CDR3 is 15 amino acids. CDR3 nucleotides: TGTGCCAGCAGCCCACCCGGGACTAGGACCGGGGAGCTGTTTTTT. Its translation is CASSPPGTRTGELFF.

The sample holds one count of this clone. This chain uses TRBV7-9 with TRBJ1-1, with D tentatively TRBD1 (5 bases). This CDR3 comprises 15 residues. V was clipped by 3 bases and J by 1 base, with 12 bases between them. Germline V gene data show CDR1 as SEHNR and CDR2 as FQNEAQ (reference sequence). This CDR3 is CASSLTQARNTEAFF. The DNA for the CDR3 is TGTGCCAGCAGCTTGACACAGGCCAGGAACACTGAAGCTTTCTTT.

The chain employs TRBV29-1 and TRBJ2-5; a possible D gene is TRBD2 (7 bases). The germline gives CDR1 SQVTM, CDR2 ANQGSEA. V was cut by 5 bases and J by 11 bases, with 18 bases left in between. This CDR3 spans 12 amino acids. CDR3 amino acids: CSVRYTGREQYF. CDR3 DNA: TGCAGCGTTCGTTATACAGGGCGGGAGCAGTACTTC. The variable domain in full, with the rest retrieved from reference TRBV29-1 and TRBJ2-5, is SAVISQKPSRDICQRGTSLTIQCQVDSQVTMMFWYRQQPGQSLTLIATANQGSEATYESGFVIDKFPISRPNLTFSTLTVSNMSPEDSSIYLCSVRYTGREQYFGPGTRLLVL.

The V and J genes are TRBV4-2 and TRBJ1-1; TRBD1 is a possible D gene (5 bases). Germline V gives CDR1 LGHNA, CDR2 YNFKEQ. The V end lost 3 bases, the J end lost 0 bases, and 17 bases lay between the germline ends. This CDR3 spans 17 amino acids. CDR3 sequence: CASSHARSGNLNTEAFF. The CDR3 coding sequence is TGTGCCAGCAGCCACGCCCGGTCAGGGAACTTGAACACTGAAGCTTTCTTT.

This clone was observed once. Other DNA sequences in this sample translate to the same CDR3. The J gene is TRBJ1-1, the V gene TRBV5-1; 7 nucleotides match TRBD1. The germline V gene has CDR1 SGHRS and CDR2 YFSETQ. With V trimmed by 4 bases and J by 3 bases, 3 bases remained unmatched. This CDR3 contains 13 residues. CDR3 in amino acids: CASSLGTDTEAFF. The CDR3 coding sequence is TGCGCCAGCAGCCTGGGGACAGACACTGAAGCTTTCTTT.

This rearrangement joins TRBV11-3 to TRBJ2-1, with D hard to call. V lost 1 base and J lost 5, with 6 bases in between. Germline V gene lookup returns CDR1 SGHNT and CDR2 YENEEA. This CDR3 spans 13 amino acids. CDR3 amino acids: CASSLGLNNEQFF. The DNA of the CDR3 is TGTGCCAGCAGCTTAGGACTCAACAATGAGCAGTTCTTC.